This T cell receptor (beta chain) was identified in a study of blood T cell repertoires in COVID-19. The wider study: Sources were T cells, B-cell-depleted T cells, or PBMCs; the material itself was cDNA or gDNA.

The length of the CDR3 is 14 residues. V shed 7 bases and J 6 bases; nucleotides not matched to a gene: 8. Per germline, CDR1 MNHEY and CDR2 SVGAGI. Original processing methods: Amplification from reference gene primers served as the basis for estimated nucleated cell counts. Generated by immunoSEQ multiplex PCR, the TCRdb table keeps only in-frame clones and is missing some. V and J calls plus clone size are reproduced from that table; the DNA served to infer D and trimming. The table has about 220,000 clones, 84% seen once; the top ten hold roughly 21%. This chain uses TRBV6-5 with TRBJ1-5; 8 bases are shared with TRBD1. The receptor's source is a man aged 25 to 40 with active or convalescent COVID-19. The specimen sequenced was peripheral blood. DNA for the CDR3: TGTGCCAGCACCGCAGGGGGCGGAGGTCAGCCCCAGCATTTT. Its protein is CASTAGGGGQPQHF.